Listed here are 15 T cell receptor beta chains from one sample, sequenced in a study of blood T cell repertoires in COVID-19. Sequenced by immunoSEQ multiplex PCR; TCRdb stores in-frame clones only, minus some. The profile shows about 380,000 clones, roughly 77% of them singletons. The sequenced sample was peripheral blood. The receptors shown here come from a human donor with acute or convalescent COVID-19. The donor label of this sample is uncertain.

The CDR3: CASSPTRGSTDTQYF. The CDR3 DNA is TGTGCCAGCAGCCCGACCAGGGGGAGCACAGATACGCAGTATTTT. V gene TRBV11-3 combines with J gene TRBJ2-3; TRBD1 aligns across 7 bases. Germline V gives CDR1 SGHNT, CDR2 YENEEA. The CDR3 totals 15 residues. After removal of 5 bases from V and 0 bases from J, the junction contained 5 bases not matched to a gene. Filled out from reference TRBV11-3 and TRBJ2-3, the complete variable domain reads EAGVVQSPRYKIIEKKQPVAFWCNPISGHNTLYWYLQNLGQGPELLIRYENEEAVDDSQLPKDRFSAERLKGVDSTLKIQPAELGDSAVYLCASSPTRGSTDTQYFGPGTRLTVL.

This clone has a single count. The chain has TRBV28 and TRBJ2-2, with TRBD1 matching over 9 bases. CDR1 and CDR2 (germline): MDHEN, SYDVKM. J lost 4 bases, V lost 2 bases, and 8 bases had no gene match. This CDR3 spans 17 amino acids. CDR3: CASSLAARTGVTGELFF. The CDR3 DNA is TGTGCCAGCAGTTTAGCCGCCCGGACAGGGGTCACCGGGGAGCTGTTTTTT. The variable domain in full, completed from reference TRBV28 and TRBJ2-2, reads DVKVTQSSRYLVKRTGEKVFLECVQDMDHENMFWYRQDPGLGLRLIYFSYDVKMKEKGDIPEGYSVSREKKERFSLILESASTNQTSMYLCASSLAARTGVTGELFFGEGSRLTVL.

This chain uses TRBV12-1 with TRBJ1-5; the D call in the table, TRBD1, was not verified against the DNA. TRBV12-1 is assigned pseudogene status. CDR3 length: 15 amino acids. Here the CDR3 DNA reads TGTGCCAGCAGCTCCCTGCCCAGGGTAAGGGTCTTATTGCATTTT. Translation: CASSSLPRVRVLLHF.

The chain couples TRBV28 to TRBJ2-3, with 10 bases fitting TRBD1. From germline, CDR1 is MDHEN and CDR2 SYDVKM. The CDR3 runs 16 residues. V shed 2 bases, J shed 5 bases, and the junction held 7 bases outside the gene matches. In DNA, the CDR3 is TGTGCCAGCAGTTTAATCGGGACAGGGGTGAGAGATACGCAGTATTTT. Its translation is CASSLIGTGVRDTQYF.

The CDR3 bases are TGTGCCAGCAGCTTCTGGGCGGGGAGCACAGATACGCAGTATTTT. Translation gives CASSFWAGSTDTQYF. The rearrangement links TRBV7-6 to TRBJ2-3; a possible D gene is TRBD2 (6 bases). From germline, CDR1 is SGHVS and CDR2 FNYEAQ. This CDR3 is built from 15 residues. The V end lost 3 bases, the J end lost 0 bases, and 10 bases lay between the germline ends.

This chain connects TRBV10-1 to TRBJ2-1; 9 positions agree with TRBD2. The CDR3 spans 15 residues. Trimming took 4 bases from V and 9 from J; bases not matched to a gene: 10. Germline-derived CDR1 and CDR2 are WNHNN and SYGVQD (reference sequence). CDR3 DNA: TGCGCCAGCAGTGCACAAGCGGGAGGTATTGGTGAGCAGTTCTTC. This gives the protein CASSAQAGGIGEQFF.

The gene calls are TRBV7-9 and TRBJ1-4; tentative D call: TRBD1 (6 bases). CDR3 size: 15 residues. CDR1 and CDR2 from the germline V gene are SEHNR and FQNEAQ (reference sequence). Trimming shortened V by 8 bases and J by 6 bases, and 19 bases separated the two germline ends. CDR3 in amino acids: CASGERGQQHEKLFF. The DNA for the CDR3 is TGTGCCAGCGGCGAGAGAGGACAGCAGCATGAAAAACTGTTTTTT.

V is TRBV30 and J is TRBJ1-2; 9 nucleotides line up with TRBD1. The J segment lost 8 bases and the V segment lost 2 bases, leaving 9 bases of the junction unmatched. This CDR3 spans 14 amino acids. Per germline, CDR1 GTSNPN and CDR2 SVGIG (reference sequence). For the CDR3, the DNA is TGTGCCTGGAGTACAACGGGACAGGGCTTGGGCTACACCTTC. Its protein product is CAWSTTGQGLGYTF.

In nucleotides, the CDR3 is TGTGCCAGCAGCCGACAGTGGAGCTCCTACAATGAGCAGTTCTTC. Translating gives CASSRQWSSYNEQFF. The rearrangement uses TRBV3-1 (or the pseudogene TRBV3-2) and TRBJ2-1; D is possibly TRBD1 (5 bases). The V end was cut by 4 bases, the J end by 0 bases, with 10 bases between. Germline V gene data show CDR1 as LGHDT and CDR2 as YNNKEL (reference sequence). The CDR3 totals 15 residues.

The chain uses TRBV3-1 (or the pseudogene TRBV3-2) and TRBJ1-3; 9 bases line up with TRBD1. Germline V gene lookup returns CDR1 LGHDT and CDR2 YNNKEL (reference sequence). CDR3 length: 15 residues. Trimming cost V 4 bases and J 4 bases; bases outside gene matches: 5. The CDR3 spells CASSLWTGVGNTIYF. In DNA, the CDR3 is TGTGCCAGCAGCCTTTGGACAGGGGTCGGAAACACCATATATTTT.

The chain is built from TRBV5-4 and TRBJ2-7, with 10 positions matching TRBD2. CDR1 and CDR2 (germline): SGHNT, YYREEE (reference sequence). After removal of 3 bases from V and 3 bases from J, the junction contained 6 bases not matched to a gene. The CDR3 runs to 15 residues. The CDR3 protein is CASSSQREGLYEQYF. The CDR3 DNA follows: TGTGCCAGCAGCTCCCAGCGGGAGGGCCTCTACGAGCAGTACTTC.

The chain employs TRBV27 and TRBJ1-2; D call uncertain. The CDR3 sequence is 14 residues long. Germline-derived CDR1 and CDR2 are MNHEY and SMNVEV (reference sequence). The V end lost 5 bases, the J end lost 7 bases, and 17 bases lay between the germline ends. This chain's CDR3 is CASSPSSGRSGYTF. The CDR3 nucleotides are TGTGCCAGCAGTCCAAGTTCAGGCCGTTCTGGCTACACCTTC.

V usage is TRBV27 and J usage is TRBJ2-2; D remains unclear. There are 12 residues in the CDR3. Germline values: CDR1 MNHEY, CDR2 SMNVEV (reference sequence). The V and J ends lost 0 bases and 7 bases respectively, with 3 bases between them. CDR3 sequence reads: CASSLSGGELFF. CDR3 coding DNA: TGTGCCAGCAGTTTATCCGGCGGGGAGCTGTTTTTT.

This rearrangement joins TRBV7-2 to TRBJ2-1; no reliable D call. This CDR3 has 13 amino acids. V lost 3 bases and J lost 6, with 9 bases in between. Per the germline V gene, CDR1 is SGHTA and CDR2 is FQGNSA. CDR3 coding DNA: TGTGCCAGCAGCTTGTTTCCCTCCAATGAGCAGTTCTTC. This encodes CASSLFPSNEQFF.

The rearrangement uses TRBV5-8 and TRBJ2-7, with 9 bases lining up with TRBD1. The CDR3 loop spans 16 amino acids. V gave up 2 bases and J gave up 3 bases; unmatched junction bases: 9. CDR1 SGHTS and CDR2 YDEGEE come from the germline V gene. The DNA for the CDR3 is TGTGCCAGCAGCTTTGATCGGGACAGGGTATTCTACGAGCAGTACTTC. Protein sequence: CASSFDRDRVFYEQYF.